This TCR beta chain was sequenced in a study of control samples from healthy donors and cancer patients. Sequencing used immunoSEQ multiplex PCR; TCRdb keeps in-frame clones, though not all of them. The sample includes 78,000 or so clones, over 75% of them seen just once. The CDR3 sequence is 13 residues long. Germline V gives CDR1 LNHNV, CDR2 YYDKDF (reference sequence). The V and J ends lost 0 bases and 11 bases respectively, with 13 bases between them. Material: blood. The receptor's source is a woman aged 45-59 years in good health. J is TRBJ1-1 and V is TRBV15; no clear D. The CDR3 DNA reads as TGTGCCACCAGCAGAGATCTGGGTTCGGACGCTTTCTTT. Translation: CATSRDLGSDAFF.